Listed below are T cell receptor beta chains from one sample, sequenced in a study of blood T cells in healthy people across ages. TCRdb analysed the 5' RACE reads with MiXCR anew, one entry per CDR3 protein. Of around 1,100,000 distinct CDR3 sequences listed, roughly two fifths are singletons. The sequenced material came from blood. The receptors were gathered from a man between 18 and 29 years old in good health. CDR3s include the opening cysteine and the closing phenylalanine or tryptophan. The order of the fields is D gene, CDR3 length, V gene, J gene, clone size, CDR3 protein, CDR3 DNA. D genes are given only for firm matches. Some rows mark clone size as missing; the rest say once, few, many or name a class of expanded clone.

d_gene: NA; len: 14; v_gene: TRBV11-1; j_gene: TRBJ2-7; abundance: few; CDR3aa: CASSIRDDGYEQYF; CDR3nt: TGTGCCAGCAGCATCCGGGACGACGGCTACGAGCAGTACTTC
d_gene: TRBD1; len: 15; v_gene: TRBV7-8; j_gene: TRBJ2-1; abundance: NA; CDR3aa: CASSSRIGQGNEQFF; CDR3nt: TGTGCCAGCAGCTCGCGAATAGGACAGGGAAATGAGCAGTTCTTC
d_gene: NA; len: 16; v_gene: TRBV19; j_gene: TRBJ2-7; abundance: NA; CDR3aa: CASSLREPGSYNEQYF; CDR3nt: TGTGCCAGTAGTCTCAGGGAGCCGGGCTCCTACAATGAGCAGTACTTC
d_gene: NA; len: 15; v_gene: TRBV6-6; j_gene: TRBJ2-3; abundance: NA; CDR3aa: CASRAGTGAGDTQYF; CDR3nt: TGTGCCAGCAGAGCCGGGACTGGGGCAGGGGATACGCAGTATTTT
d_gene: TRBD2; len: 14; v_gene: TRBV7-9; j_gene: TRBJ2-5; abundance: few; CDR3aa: CASSFAGLVETQYF; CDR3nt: TGTGCCAGCAGCTTTGCGGGACTAGTAGAGACCCAGTACTTC
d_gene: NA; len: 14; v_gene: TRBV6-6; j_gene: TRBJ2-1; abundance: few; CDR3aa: CASSYSISHNEQFF; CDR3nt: TGTGCCAGCAGTTACTCCATTTCTCACAATGAGCAGTTCTTC
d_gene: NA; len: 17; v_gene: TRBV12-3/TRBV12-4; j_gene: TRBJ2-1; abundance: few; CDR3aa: CASSPPKWDSVNNEQFF; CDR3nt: TGTGCCAGCAGTCCGCCGAAGTGGGATAGCGTTAACAATGAGCAGTTCTTC
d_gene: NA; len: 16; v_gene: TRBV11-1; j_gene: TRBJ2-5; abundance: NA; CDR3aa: CASSLRAGQNQETQYF; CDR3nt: TGTGCCAGCAGCTTGAGGGCCGGACAGAACCAAGAGACCCAGTACTTC
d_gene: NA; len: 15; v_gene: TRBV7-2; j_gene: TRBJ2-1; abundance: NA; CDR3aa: CASSARDWLYNEQFF; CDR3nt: TGTGCCAGCAGCGCGCGGGACTGGCTGTACAATGAGCAGTTCTTC
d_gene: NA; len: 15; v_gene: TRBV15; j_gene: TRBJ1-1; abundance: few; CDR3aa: CATTPDFEGVTEAFF; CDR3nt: TGTGCCACCACCCCCGATTTTGAGGGAGTCACTGAAGCTTTCTTT
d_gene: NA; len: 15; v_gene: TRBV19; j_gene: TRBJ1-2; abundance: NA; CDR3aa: CASCLSSGGSYGYTF; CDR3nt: TGTGCCAGTTGCCTAAGCTCGGGCGGGAGCTATGGCTACACCTTC
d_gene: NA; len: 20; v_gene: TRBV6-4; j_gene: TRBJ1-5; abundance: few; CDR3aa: CASSDSRLNRDRLSNQPQHF; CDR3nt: TGTGCCAGCAGTGACTCCCGGCTGAACAGGGATCGTCTGAGCAATCAGCCCCAGCATTTT
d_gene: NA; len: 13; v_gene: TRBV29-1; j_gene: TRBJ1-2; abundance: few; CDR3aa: CSAFRDDYYGYTF; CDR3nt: TGCAGCGCCTTCCGGGACGACTACTATGGCTACACCTTC
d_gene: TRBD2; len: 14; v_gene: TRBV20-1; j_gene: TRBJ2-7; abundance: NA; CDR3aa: CSAMGGTYSYEQYF; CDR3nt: TGCAGTGCTATGGGGGGGACGTACTCCTACGAGCAGTACTTC
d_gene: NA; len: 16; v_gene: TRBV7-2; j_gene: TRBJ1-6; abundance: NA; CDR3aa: CASSLVQGSGNAPPHF; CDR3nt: TGTGCCAGCAGCTTAGTTCAGGGGTCGGGAAATGCACCCCCCCACTTT
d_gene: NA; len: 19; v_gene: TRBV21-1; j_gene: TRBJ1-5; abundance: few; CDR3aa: CASSKGYGAGVNSNQPQHF; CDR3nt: TGTGCCAGCAGCAAAGGATATGGGGCAGGGGTTAATAGCAATCAGCCCCAGCATTTT
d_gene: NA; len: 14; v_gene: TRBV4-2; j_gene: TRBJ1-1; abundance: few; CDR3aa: CASSQGRGTAEAFF; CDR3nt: TGTGCCAGCAGCCAAGGGCGGGGTACGGCTGAAGCTTTCTTT
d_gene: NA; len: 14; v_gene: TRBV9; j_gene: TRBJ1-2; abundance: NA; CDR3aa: CASSVVDSLYGYTF; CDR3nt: TGTGCCAGCAGCGTAGTGGACAGTCTCTATGGCTACACCTTC
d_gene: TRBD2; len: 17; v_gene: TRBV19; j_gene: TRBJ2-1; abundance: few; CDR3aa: CASSTGSSGGAVNEQFF; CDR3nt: TGTGCCAGTAGTACCGGTTCGAGCGGGGGGGCCGTGAATGAGCAGTTCTTC
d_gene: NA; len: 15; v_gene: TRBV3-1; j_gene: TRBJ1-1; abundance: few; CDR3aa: CASSPSIVMNTEAFF; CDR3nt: TGTGCCAGCAGCCCATCGATAGTCATGAACACTGAAGCTTTCTTT
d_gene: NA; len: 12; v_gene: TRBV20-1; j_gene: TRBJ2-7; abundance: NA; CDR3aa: CSAQADPYEQYF; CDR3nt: TGCAGTGCACAGGCGGATCCCTACGAGCAGTACTTC
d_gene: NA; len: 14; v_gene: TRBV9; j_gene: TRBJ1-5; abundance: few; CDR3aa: CASSAGTGNQPQHF; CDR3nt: TGTGCCAGCAGCGCCGGGACGGGCAATCAGCCCCAGCATTTT
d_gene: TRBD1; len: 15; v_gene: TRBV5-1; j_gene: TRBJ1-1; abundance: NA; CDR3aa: CASSWGQGLNTEAFF; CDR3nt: TGCGCCAGCAGCTGGGGACAGGGTCTGAACACTGAAGCTTTCTTT
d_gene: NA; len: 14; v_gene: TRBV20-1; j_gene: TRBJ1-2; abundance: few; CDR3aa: CSAGSGRGYYGYTF; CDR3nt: TGCAGTGCCGGAAGTGGGCGAGGATACTATGGCTACACCTTC
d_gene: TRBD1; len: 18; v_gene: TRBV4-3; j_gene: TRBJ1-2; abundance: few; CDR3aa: CASSQDGNRGLRNYGYTF; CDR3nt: TGCGCCAGCAGCCAAGATGGGAACAGGGGGCTTCGGAACTATGGCTACACCTTC
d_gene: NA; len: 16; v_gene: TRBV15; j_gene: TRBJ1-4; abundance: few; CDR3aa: CATSSAGTPVNEKLFF; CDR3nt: TGTGCCACCAGCAGTGCAGGGACACCGGTTAATGAAAAACTGTTTTTT
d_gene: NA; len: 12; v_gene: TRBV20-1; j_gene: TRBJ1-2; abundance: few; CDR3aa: CSASQGNGGYTF; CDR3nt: TGCAGTGCTAGTCAGGGGAATGGTGGCTACACCTTC
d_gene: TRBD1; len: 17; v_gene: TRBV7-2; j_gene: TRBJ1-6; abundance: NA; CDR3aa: CASSRQGESSYNSPLHF; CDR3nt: TGTGCCAGCAGCCGTCAGGGGGAGTCGTCCTATAATTCACCCCTCCACTTT
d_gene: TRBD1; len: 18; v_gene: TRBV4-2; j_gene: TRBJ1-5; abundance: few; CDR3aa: CASSQDLGTVGVDQPQHF; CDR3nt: TGTGCCAGCAGCCAAGATCTAGGGACAGTCGGGGTTGATCAGCCCCAGCATTTT
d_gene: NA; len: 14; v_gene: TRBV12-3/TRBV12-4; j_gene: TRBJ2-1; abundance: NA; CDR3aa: CASSLVGLYNEQFF; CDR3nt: TGTGCCAGCAGTTTGGTGGGACTCTACAATGAGCAGTTCTTC
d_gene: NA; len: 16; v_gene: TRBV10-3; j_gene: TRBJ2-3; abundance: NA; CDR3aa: CAISESDGGPRDTQYF; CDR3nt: TGTGCCATCAGTGAGTCGGACGGAGGGCCACGAGATACGCAGTATTTT
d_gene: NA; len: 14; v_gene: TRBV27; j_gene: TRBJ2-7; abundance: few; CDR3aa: CASSLGGTPYEQYF; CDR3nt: TGTGCCAGCAGTTTAGGTGGTACCCCCTACGAGCAGTACTTC
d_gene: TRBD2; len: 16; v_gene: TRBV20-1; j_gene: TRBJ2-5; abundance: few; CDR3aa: CSARGLAGGYQETQYF; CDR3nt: TGCAGTGCTAGAGGTCTAGCGGGGGGGTATCAAGAGACCCAGTACTTC
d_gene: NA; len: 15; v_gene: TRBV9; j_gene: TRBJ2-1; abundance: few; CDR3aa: CASSDPGRSHNEQFF; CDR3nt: TGTGCCAGCAGCGATCCGGGACGGAGCCACAATGAGCAGTTCTTC
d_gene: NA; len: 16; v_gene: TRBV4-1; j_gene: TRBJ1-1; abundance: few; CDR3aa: CASSLVGPGRLTEAFF; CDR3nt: TGCGCCAGCAGCCTGGTGGGGCCAGGGCGGCTCACTGAAGCTTTCTTT
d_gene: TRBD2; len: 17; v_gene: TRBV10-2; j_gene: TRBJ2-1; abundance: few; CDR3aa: CASSELKLAGENNEQFF; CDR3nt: TGCGCCAGCAGTGAGCTAAAACTAGCGGGGGAGAACAATGAGCAGTTCTTC
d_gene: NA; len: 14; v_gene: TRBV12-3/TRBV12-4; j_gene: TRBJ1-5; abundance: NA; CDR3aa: CASRRTGMAQPQHF; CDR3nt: TGTGCCAGCAGACGTACAGGTATGGCACAGCCCCAGCATTTT
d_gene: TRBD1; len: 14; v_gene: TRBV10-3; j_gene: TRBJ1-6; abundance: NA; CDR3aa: CAISDRGDNSPLHF; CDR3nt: TGTGCCATCAGTGACAGGGGGGATAATTCACCCCTCCACTTT
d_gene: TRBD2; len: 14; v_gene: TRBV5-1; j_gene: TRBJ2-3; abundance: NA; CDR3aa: CASSLWTSGDTQYF; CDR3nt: TGCGCCAGCAGCTTGTGGACTAGTGGAGATACGCAGTATTTT
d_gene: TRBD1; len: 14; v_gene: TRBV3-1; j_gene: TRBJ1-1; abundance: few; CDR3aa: CASSHDRVASEAFF; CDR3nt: TGTGCCAGCAGCCACGACAGGGTAGCTTCTGAAGCTTTCTTT
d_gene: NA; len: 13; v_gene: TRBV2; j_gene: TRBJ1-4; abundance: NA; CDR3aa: CASKRTDNEKLFF; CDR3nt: TGTGCCAGCAAACGGACAGATAATGAAAAACTGTTTTTT
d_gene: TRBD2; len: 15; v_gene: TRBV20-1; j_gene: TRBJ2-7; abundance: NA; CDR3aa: CSAKRGATSYNEQYF; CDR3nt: TGCAGTGCCAAGCGGGGGGCGACGTCCTACAATGAGCAGTACTTC
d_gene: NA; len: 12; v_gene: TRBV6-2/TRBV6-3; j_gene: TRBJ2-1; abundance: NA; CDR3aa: CASSFRVHEQFF; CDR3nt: TGTGCCAGCAGTTTCAGGGTCCATGAGCAGTTCTTC
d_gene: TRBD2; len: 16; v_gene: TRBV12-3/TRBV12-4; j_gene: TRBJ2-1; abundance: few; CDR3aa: CASSFLAGVHYNEQFF; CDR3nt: TGTGCCAGCAGCTTCCTAGCGGGGGTCCACTACAATGAGCAGTTCTTC
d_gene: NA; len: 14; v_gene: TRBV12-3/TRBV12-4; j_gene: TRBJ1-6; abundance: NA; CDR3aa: CASSLRHTDSPLLF; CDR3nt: TGTGCCAGCAGTTTAAGACACACAGATTCACCCCTCCTCTTT
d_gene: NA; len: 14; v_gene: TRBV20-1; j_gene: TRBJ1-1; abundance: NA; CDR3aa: CSAKWGALNTEAFF; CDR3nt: TGCAGTGCAAAGTGGGGGGCTTTGAACACTGAAGCTTTCTTT
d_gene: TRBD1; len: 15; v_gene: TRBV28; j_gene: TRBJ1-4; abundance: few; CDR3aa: CASSFLGTGNEKLFF; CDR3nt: TGTGCCAGCAGTTTCTTGGGGACAGGGAATGAAAAACTGTTTTTT
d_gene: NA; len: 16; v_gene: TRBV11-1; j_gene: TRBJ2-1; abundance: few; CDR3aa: CASSSLGSGSYNEQFF; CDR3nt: TGTGCCAGCAGCTCCCTTGGGAGCGGGTCCTACAATGAGCAGTTCTTC
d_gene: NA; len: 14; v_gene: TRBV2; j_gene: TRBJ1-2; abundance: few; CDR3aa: CASRSDTINYGYTF; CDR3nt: TGTGCCAGCAGGTCGGACACTATAAACTATGGCTACACCTTC
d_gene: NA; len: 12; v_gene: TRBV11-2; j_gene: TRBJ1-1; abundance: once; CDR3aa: CASSRDACDAFF; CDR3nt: TGTGCCAGCAGCCGGGATGCCTGTGACGCTTTCTTT
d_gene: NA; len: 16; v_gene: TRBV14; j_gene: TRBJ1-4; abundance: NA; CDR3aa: CASSRLRATGGEKLFF; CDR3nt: TGTGCCAGCAGCCGACTTCGAGCTACTGGGGGTGAAAAACTGTTTTTT
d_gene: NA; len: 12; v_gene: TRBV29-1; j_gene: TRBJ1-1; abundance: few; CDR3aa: CSVGGGGTEAFF; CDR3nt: TGCAGCGTTGGCGGGGGGGGCACTGAAGCTTTCTTT
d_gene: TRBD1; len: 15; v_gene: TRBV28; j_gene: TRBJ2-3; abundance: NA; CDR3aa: CASRTTGVGTDTQYF; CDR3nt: TGTGCCAGCAGGACAACAGGGGTAGGCACAGATACGCAGTATTTT
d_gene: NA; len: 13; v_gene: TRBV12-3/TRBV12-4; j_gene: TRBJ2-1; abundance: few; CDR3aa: CASSLSGAVEQFF; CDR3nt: TGTGCCAGCAGTTTATCAGGGGCGGTTGAGCAGTTCTTC
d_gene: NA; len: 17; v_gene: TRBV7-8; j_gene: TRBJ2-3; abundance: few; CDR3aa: CASSLDMLGEKTDTQYF; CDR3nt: TGTGCCAGCAGCTTAGATATGTTGGGAGAGAAAACAGATACGCAGTATTTT
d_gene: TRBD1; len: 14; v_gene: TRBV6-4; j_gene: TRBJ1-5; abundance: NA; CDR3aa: CASPGQGAGQPQHF; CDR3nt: TGTGCCAGCCCGGGACAGGGTGCTGGTCAGCCCCAGCATTTT
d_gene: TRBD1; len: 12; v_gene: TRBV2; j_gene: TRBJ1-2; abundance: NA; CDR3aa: CASPGTVYGYTF; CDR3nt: TGTGCCAGCCCCGGGACAGTCTATGGCTACACCTTC
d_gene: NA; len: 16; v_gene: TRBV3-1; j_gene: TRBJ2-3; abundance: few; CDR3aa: CASSHGPGAKTDTQYF; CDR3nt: TGTGCCAGCAGCCATGGGCCGGGAGCGAAAACAGATACGCAGTATTTT
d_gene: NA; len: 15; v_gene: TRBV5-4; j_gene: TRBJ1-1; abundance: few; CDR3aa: CASSLRGPMNTEAFF; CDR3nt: TGTGCCAGCAGCTTGCGGGGGCCCATGAACACTGAAGCTTTCTTT